What follows are 28 T cell receptor beta chains derived from one specimen sequenced in a study of CD8+ T cells in alopecia areata. Using CD4, CD8alpha, NKG2D, NKG2ACE and other markers, pooled cutaneous lymph node cells were sorted. Reverse transcribed after extraction, RNA yielded cDNA as the sequencing template. Libraries were prepared by immunoSEQ multiplex PCR; TCRdb keeps only in-frame clonotypes and omits some of them. The table lists around 290,000 clones, with no singletons. The sample comprised CD4+ T cells sorted from a lymph node. The receptors come from a C3H/HeJ mouse with alopecia areata. The strain's MHC: H2-k.

With regard to this clone: The germline and genes are mouse ones. The CDR3 is cut off 4 residues early in the read; its end comes from the germline J gene. Different DNA sequences within this sample yield the same CDR3. The rearrangement joins TRBV5 to TRBJ2-1; TRBD1 matches 7 bases. Trimming at V came to 3 bases and at J to 2 bases, leaving 1 base not matched to a gene. The V gene's germline CDR1 is LGHNA and CDR2 YNLKQL (reference sequence). The CDR3 extends over 14 amino acids. This chain's CDR3 is CASSQQGDYAEQFF. CDR3 DNA (partial): TGTGCCAGCAGCCAGCAGGGGGACTATGCT.

Only a few counts were recorded for this clone. All gene names here are mouse names. The CDR3 end is not reached by the read, which stops 4 residues before it; the germline J gene fills it in. The rearrangement links TRBV1 to TRBJ2-7, with D hard to call. The CDR3 runs to 12 residues. Germline-derived CDR1 and CDR2 are NSQYPW and LRSPGD (reference sequence). The CDR3 DNA, read in part, is TGCACCTGCAGTGCAGAACTGTAT. It encodes CTCSAELY. The CDR3 in its entirety is CTCSAELYEQYF. The complete variable domain, with remaining parts taken from reference TRBV1 and TRBJ2-7, reads VTLLEQNPRWRLVPRGQAVNLRCILKNSQYPWMSWYQQDLQKQLQWLFTLRSPGDKEVKSLPGADYLATRVTDTELRLQVANMSQGRTLYCTCSAELYEQYFGPGTRLTVL.

The sample holds a few counts of this clone. The gene symbols are mouse symbols. The sequence runs out 4 residues before the end of the CDR3; the remainder is reconstructed from the germline J gene. The chain recombines TRBV5 with TRBJ1-1, with 8 positions matching TRBD1. CDR1 is LGHNA, CDR2 YNLKQL, per germline (reference sequence). The CDR3 covers 14 residues. The J segment lost 3 bases and the V segment lost 4 bases, leaving 4 bases of the junction unmatched. The CDR3 reads CASSPPGQDTEVFF. CDR3 DNA (partial): TGTGCCAGCAGCCCCCCGGGACAGGACACA.

On this clone itself: Genes and germline are mouse. The read halts 4 residues ahead of the CDR3 end, with the missing end drawn from the germline J gene. The chain carries TRBV13-2 and TRBJ2-2; 8 nucleotides line up with TRBD1. Germline CDR1 is NNHNN and CDR2 is SYGAGS (reference sequence). V lost 5 bases and J lost 3; bases outside the gene matches: 3. CDR3 length: 14 amino acids. The DNA read from the CDR3 is TGTGCCAGCGGAGTGACAGGGGACACCGGG. The encoded protein is CASGVTGDTG. The complete CDR3 sequence is CASGVTGDTGQLYF.

This clone was counted between two and nine times. The listed genes are named as in mouse. From the germline J gene comes the end of the CDR3, since the read stops 4 residues before it. Other DNA variants within this sample encode the same CDR3. The rearrangement joins TRBV5 to TRBJ2-7, with 13 positions matching TRBD2. CDR1 and CDR2 from the germline V gene are LGHNA and YNLKQL (reference sequence). This CDR3 spans 14 amino acids. This CDR3 is CASSPGLGGYEQYF. CDR3 DNA, as far as it was read: TGTGCCAGCAGCCCGGGACTGGGGGGGTAT.

This clone came up a few times. Genes and germline come from the mouse. The CDR3 is cut off 3 residues early in the read; its end comes from the germline J gene. V gene TRBV19 combines with J gene TRBJ1-6; TRBD1 is a possible D gene (5 bases). TRBJ1-6 is flagged as an ORF with uncertain function. The CDR3 length is 15 residues. Germline V CDR1 and CDR2: FNHDT, SITEND (reference sequence). V was shortened by 2 bases and J by 3 bases, with 9 bases between the two germline ends. CDR3 sequence: CASSMLGDYNSPLYF. The DNA read from the CDR3 is TGTGCCAGCAGTATGTTAGGGGACTATAATTCGCCC.

This clone was found many times. Gene names follow the mouse nomenclature. The read finishes 4 residues shy of the CDR3 end, and the germline J gene is used to complete it. The same CDR3 also results from other DNA sequences found in this sample. The V gene is TRBV1, the J gene TRBJ2-4; D ambiguous. Per the germline V gene, CDR1 is NSQYPW and CDR2 is LRSPGD (reference sequence). Trimming took off 0 bases at V and 0 bases at J, with 4 bases between the two ends. This CDR3 comprises 14 residues. CDR3 amino acids: CTCSADRSQNTLYF. The CDR3 DNA, read in part, is TGCACCTGCAGTGCAGACAGAAGTCAAAAC.

About this clone itself: Germline and genes here are mouse. The read is 4 residues too short to cover the CDR3 end, so that end is filled in from the germline J gene. The chain links TRBV1 to TRBJ2-2; the D is unclear. This CDR3 spans 12 amino acids. Trimming removed 6 bases from V and 3 bases from J, with 5 bases in between. Looked up from germline, CDR1 is NSQYPW and CDR2 is LRSPGD (reference sequence). Incomplete CDR3 DNA: TGCACCTGCAGAACAGACACCGGG. It specifies CTCRTDTG. The full CDR3 sequence reads CTCRTDTGQLYF.

This clone came up a few times. Gene names and germline match the mouse. The CDR3 loop reads CASSQLNWGSSAETLYF. The DNA read from the CDR3 is TGTGCCAGCAGCCAACTCAACTGGGGCTCGAGTGCAGAA. The chain couples TRBV5 to TRBJ2-3; 7 bases are shared with TRBD2. With the read ending 4 residues before the CDR3 end, the germline J gene is used to fill in that end. V lost 2 bases and J lost 0; bases outside the gene matches: 8. This CDR3 is built from 17 residues. Germline CDR1 is LGHNA and CDR2 is YNLKQL (reference sequence).

On this clone itself: Gene names are the mouse ones. The read terminates 4 residues ahead of where the CDR3 ends, so the germline J gene completes it. The chain uses TRBV13-2 and TRBJ1-2, with 7 bases aligning to TRBD1. Germline CDR1 and CDR2: NNHNN and SYGAGS (reference sequence). V was clipped by 2 bases and J by 3 bases; unmatched bases: 10. The CDR3 sequence is 16 residues long. The covered CDR3 bases are TGTGCCAGCGGTGACGCCCCACAGGGGCTGGACTCC. Encoded protein: CASGDAPQGLDS. The whole CDR3 protein reads CASGDAPQGLDSDYTF.

This clone has a handful of counts. Here the gene names and germline are mouse. The read terminates 4 residues ahead of where the CDR3 ends, so the germline J gene completes it. Other DNA sequences in this specimen translate into the identical CDR3. The chain employs TRBV13-3 and TRBJ2-5; 7 bases match TRBD2. After removal of 0 bases from V and 2 bases from J, the junction contained 3 bases not matched to a gene. There are 15 residues in the CDR3. Germline lookup yields CDR1 NNHDY and CDR2 SYVADS. CDR3 DNA (partial): TGTGCCAGCAGTGATGCACGGGGGGGCCAAGAC. Protein sequence: CASSDARGGQD. The CDR3 reads in full as CASSDARGGQDTQYF.

About this clone itself: Gene names follow the mouse nomenclature. The CDR3 end is not reached by the read, which stops 4 residues before it; the germline J gene fills it in. This specimen includes other DNA sequences encoding the same CDR3. The genes are TRBV5 and TRBJ1-2; the D is unclear. Looked up from germline, CDR1 is LGHNA and CDR2 is YNLKQL (reference sequence). Trimming left V 1 base short and J 1 base short, with 4 bases between. This CDR3 contains 13 residues. Incomplete CDR3 DNA: TGTGCCAGCAGCCAAGCAGGAAACTCC. Its protein product is CASSQAGNS. The entire CDR3 protein is CASSQAGNSDYTF.

Only a few counts were recorded for this clone. Gene names refer to mouse genes. Read data end 4 residues before the CDR3 end; the end is taken from the germline J gene. The V gene is TRBV14, the J gene TRBJ2-5; 7 positions agree with TRBD1. J lost 2 bases, V lost 2 bases, and 2 bases had no gene match. The germline CDR1 and CDR2 sequences are SGHDT and FRDEAV. The CDR3 runs 14 residues. CDR3 DNA (partial): TGTGCCAGCAGTTTATCAGGGGGCCAAGAC. It yields the protein CASSLSGGQD. Given in full, the CDR3 is CASSLSGGQDTQYF.

A note on this clone: The listed genes are named as in mouse. The sample holds other DNA sequences that translate to the same CDR3. CDR3 bases read: TGCACCTGCAGTGCGGGACAGGGAAACTATGCT. Its translation is CTCSAGQGNYA. The whole CDR3 protein reads CTCSAGQGNYAEQFF. This chain connects TRBV1 to TRBJ2-1; 9 bases are a match to TRBD1. The read stops 4 residues short of the end of the CDR3; the missing end is completed from the germline J gene. This CDR3 contains 15 residues. Germline V CDR1 and CDR2: NSQYPW, LRSPGD (reference sequence). V shed 3 bases and J 1 base; nucleotides not matched to a gene: 1. Full variable domain (rest looked up from reference TRBV1 and TRBJ2-1): VTLLEQNPRWRLVPRGQAVNLRCILKNSQYPWMSWYQQDLQKQLQWLFTLRSPGDKEVKSLPGADYLATRVTDTELRLQVANMSQGRTLYCTCSAGQGNYAEQFFGPGTRLTVL.

Note on this clone: The germline and genes are mouse ones. The read ends 4 residues shy of where the CDR3 ends; the end is completed using the germline J gene. This rearrangement joins TRBV13-1 to TRBJ2-5, with D perhaps TRBD2 (6 bases). The CDR3 spans 15 residues. In germline, CDR1 is NSHNY, CDR2 SYGAGN. The ends were cut back, 2 bases at V and 3 bases at J, with 13 bases in the middle. The CDR3 DNA, read in part, is TGTGCCAGCAGTGAAAAGCGGGGGGATCAAGAC. Translating it yields CASSEKRGDQD. In full, the CDR3 reads CASSEKRGDQDTQYF.

About this clone: These gene names are mouse names. The CDR3 end lies 4 residues beyond the end of the read and is filled in from the germline J gene. The chain carries TRBV1 and TRBJ2-4; 7 nucleotides agree with TRBD1. Germline V gene data show CDR1 as NSQYPW and CDR2 as LRSPGD (reference sequence). The CDR3 has 15 residues. The part of the CDR3 DNA that was read is TGCACCTGCAGTGCAGACCAGGGACAGAAAAAC. Protein sequence: CTCSADQGQKN. In full, the CDR3 reads CTCSADQGQKNTLYF. Full variable domain (rest looked up from reference TRBV1 and TRBJ2-4): VTLLEQNPRWRLVPRGQAVNLRCILKNSQYPWMSWYQQDLQKQLQWLFTLRSPGDKEVKSLPGADYLATRVTDTELRLQVANMSQGRTLYCTCSADQGQKNTLYFGAGTRLSVL.

Note on this clone: Gene names denote mouse genes. The CDR3 end is not reached by the read, which stops 4 residues before it; the germline J gene fills it in. Other DNA sequences in the sample encode the same CDR3. J is TRBJ2-7 and V is TRBV12-1; D call uncertain. CDR1 and CDR2 from the germline V gene are SGHSN and HYEKVE. Trimming left V 4 bases short and J 3 bases short, with 6 bases between. The CDR3 runs 11 residues. CDR3 in amino acids: CASSLLYEQYF. The CDR3 bases that were read are TGTGCCAGCTCCCTCCTCTAT.

As concerns this clone: Mouse gene names apply. The read comes to an end 4 residues before the CDR3 does, leaving the germline J gene to fill in the end. The genes are TRBV5 and TRBJ2-7; 10 bases align to TRBD2. This CDR3 region has 15 residues. V shed 5 bases, J shed 0 bases, and the junction held 4 bases outside the gene matches. Germline CDR1 reads LGHNA; CDR2 reads YNLKQL (reference sequence). CDR3 in amino acids: CASSGLGESSYEQYF. CDR3 DNA (partial): TGTGCCAGCAGCGGACTGGGGGAGAGCTCCTAT.

Only a few counts were recorded for this clone. Gene names and germline refer to mouse. The missing CDR3 end, 4 residues past where the read stops, is filled in from the germline J gene. The rearrangement links TRBV19 to TRBJ1-2, with a possible D match to TRBD1 (5 bases). Trimming removed 4 bases from V and 1 base from J, with 11 bases in between. Looked up from germline, CDR1 is FNHDT and CDR2 is SITEND (reference sequence). The CDR3 length is 14 residues. The CDR3 sequence is CASSPSDRNSDYTF. CDR3 DNA, as far as it was read: TGTGCCAGCAGTCCCTCCGACAGAAACTCC.

This clone was counted at least ten times. These gene names are mouse names. The sequence runs out 4 residues before the end of the CDR3; the remainder is reconstructed from the germline J gene. V usage is TRBV17 and J usage is TRBJ2-2; 8 bases match TRBD2. In germline, CDR1 is MNHDT, CDR2 YYDKIL. The V gene end was trimmed by 0 bases and the J gene end by 6 bases; junction bases not matched to a gene: 6. This CDR3 contains 16 residues. The covered CDR3 bases are TGTGCTAGCAGTAGAGATAAACTGGGGGAGGCCGGG. It specifies CASSRDKLGEAG. The CDR3 in its entirety is CASSRDKLGEAGQLYF.

Notes on this clone: This may stem from a read error, because a much larger clone lies one nucleotide away. Gene names and germline match the mouse. Read coverage stops 4 residues before the CDR3 terminus; the germline J gene supplies the remainder. The same CDR3 also results from other DNA sequences found in this sample. The gene calls are TRBV13-3 and TRBJ1-2; a possible D gene is TRBD1 (5 bases). This CDR3 is 13 amino acids long. V was pared by 4 bases and J by 0 bases, with 7 bases between. Germline V gene lookup returns CDR1 NNHDY and CDR2 SYVADS. The sequenced part of the CDR3 DNA is TGTGCCAGCAGTCAGGGAGCAAACTCC. It is translated as CASSQGANS. The full CDR3 protein reads CASSQGANSDYTF.

This clone was counted only a few times. Each gene name is a mouse one. The sequenced fragment ends 4 residues before the CDR3 boundary, so the rest is inferred from the germline J gene. The chain uses TRBV5 and TRBJ2-2, with 7 bases aligning to TRBD1. V dropped 0 bases and J dropped 2; count of bases not matched to a gene: 9. Germline CDR1 is LGHNA and CDR2 is YNLKQL (reference sequence). The CDR3 length is 18 residues. The CDR3 here is CASSQDPQGIGNTGQLYF. Partial CDR3 DNA: TGTGCCAGCAGCCAAGACCCACAGGGGATTGGGAACACCGGG.

This clone was seen more than once but under ten times. The gene symbols are mouse symbols. The CDR3 end lies 4 residues beyond the end of the read and is filled in from the germline J gene. The chain has TRBV12-1 and TRBJ2-1, with no clear D. The V end was cut by 1 base, the J end by 1 base, with 13 bases between. Germline CDR1 and CDR2: SGHSN and HYEKVE. The CDR3 length is 16 residues. CDR3 DNA (partial): TGTGCCAGCTCTCTTTCCCTGCGACAAAACTATGCT. This codes for CASSLSLRQNYA. The full CDR3 reads CASSLSLRQNYAEQFF.

Worth noting for this clone: Gene labels here are mouse ones. The missing CDR3 end, 4 residues past where the read stops, is filled in from the germline J gene. The genes are TRBV1 and TRBJ2-5; tentatively, D is TRBD1 (5 bases). The CDR3 contains 15 residues. The V gene's germline CDR1 is NSQYPW and CDR2 LRSPGD (reference sequence). The CDR3 DNA, read in part, is TGCACCTGCAGTGCAGATGGCGGGAAGGGGGAC. Protein sequence: CTCSADGGKGD. The whole CDR3 sequence reads CTCSADGGKGDTQYF.

Turning to this clone: These gene names are mouse names. The read ends 4 residues shy of where the CDR3 ends; the end is completed using the germline J gene. The chain employs TRBV19 and TRBJ2-3; 8 positions match TRBD1. CDR3 length: 15 residues. Germline values: CDR1 FNHDT, CDR2 SITEND (reference sequence). The V segment lost 4 bases and the J segment 2 bases; nucleotides outside the gene matches: 6. Partial CDR3 DNA: TGTGCCAGCAGTCCCCGGACAGGGAATGCAGAA. Protein sequence: CASSPRTGNAE. The full CDR3 is CASSPRTGNAETLYF.

This clone was detected only a few times. All gene names here are mouse names. CDR3 DNA (partial): TGTGCCAGCAGTGTCCGGACTGGGGGGAACACCGGG. This sequence encodes CASSVRTGGNTG. The full CDR3 protein reads CASSVRTGGNTGQLYF. The chain couples TRBV13-1 to TRBJ2-2; TRBD2 agrees at 11 bases. The read stops 4 residues short of the end of the CDR3; the missing end is completed from the germline J gene. Germline V gene sequence: CDR1 NSHNY, CDR2 SYGAGN. The CDR3 totals 16 residues. Losses at the gene ends were 3 bases for V and 2 bases for J; bases not matched to a gene: 3.

Of note for this clone: Germline and genes: mouse. Read coverage stops 4 residues before the CDR3 terminus; the germline J gene supplies the remainder. The chain recombines TRBV13-2 with TRBJ2-1, with D possibly matching TRBD2 (6 bases). The CDR3 totals 14 residues. Trimming shortened V by 4 bases and J by 3 bases, and 11 bases separated the two germline ends. Germline lookup yields CDR1 NNHNN and CDR2 SYGAGS (reference sequence). The CDR3 loop reads CASGRTGGYAEQFF. The part of the CDR3 DNA that was read is TGTGCCAGCGGTCGGACGGGGGGCTATGCT.

As concerns this clone: Genes and germline come from the mouse. The CDR3 loop reads CTCSAARANTEVFF. The DNA read from the CDR3 is TGCACCTGCAGTGCAGCCAGGGCAAACACA. V usage is TRBV1 and J usage is TRBJ1-1, with D perhaps matching TRBD1 (5 bases). The CDR3 end lies 4 residues beyond the end of the read and is filled in from the germline J gene. The CDR3 runs 14 residues. Deletions cut 1 base from V and 0 bases from J, with 6 bases between. Germline V gene data show CDR1 as NSQYPW and CDR2 as LRSPGD (reference sequence).